A selection of T cell receptor beta chains follows, all from one sample in a study of graft-versus-host responses after intestinal transplantation. Libraries were prepared by immunoSEQ multiplex PCR; TCRdb keeps only in-frame clonotypes and omits some of them. The table shows roughly 120,000 clones, with around nine tenths occurring only once. No cognate antigen is known for these TCRs. Source: unstimulated CD4+ T cells sorted from spleen or lymph node cells, taken before intestinal transplant. The source is a human donor who received an intestinal transplant. Each CDR3 is given with its conserved first and last residue. Fields, in order: V gene, D gene, J gene, clone size, CDR3 DNA, CDR3 protein. D genes are given only for firm matches. Size values are once, few and many counts, or a class for expanded clones, and some rows have none.

V gene: TRBV27
D gene: TRBD2
J gene: TRBJ2-7
clone size: .
CDR3 DNA: TGTGCCAGCAGTTCCCCCCGGGGTAGCGGGGGGAACGAGCAGTACTTC
CDR3 protein: CASSSPRGSGGNEQYF

V gene: TRBV10-3
D gene: .
J gene: TRBJ2-3
clone size: .
CDR3 DNA: TGTGCCATCAGTGAGTTCGGTGGGGGAGGAGATACGCAGTATTTT
CDR3 protein: CAISEFGGGGDTQYF

V gene: TRBV5-1
D gene: .
J gene: TRBJ1-2
clone size: once
CDR3 DNA: TGCGCCAGCAGCGTCACGCCGGGACTGACTTATGGCTACACCTTC
CDR3 protein: CASSVTPGLTYGYTF

V gene: TRBV5-1
D gene: .
J gene: TRBJ2-2
clone size: .
CDR3 DNA: TGCGCCAGCAGCCCCAGTCAGGAGCTGTTTTTT
CDR3 protein: CASSPSQELFF

V gene: TRBV7-2
D gene: .
J gene: TRBJ1-2
clone size: .
CDR3 DNA: TGTGCCAGCAGCCTACGGGGAGGGTATAACGGCTACACCTTC
CDR3 protein: CASSLRGGYNGYTF

V gene: TRBV7-3
D gene: TRBD2
J gene: TRBJ2-3
clone size: .
CDR3 DNA: TGTGCCAGCAGCTCTAGCGGGAGGGCCGGAGATACGCAGTATTTT
CDR3 protein: CASSSSGRAGDTQYF

V gene: TRBV7-2
D gene: .
J gene: TRBJ2-3
clone size: .
CDR3 DNA: TGTGCCAGCAGCCGAGGGACTGCAGATACGCAGTATTTT
CDR3 protein: CASSRGTADTQYF

V gene: TRBV7-8
D gene: TRBD2
J gene: TRBJ2-2
clone size: .
CDR3 DNA: TGTGCCAGCAGCTTCCTATGGACTAGTCCCGGGGAGCTGTTTTTT
CDR3 protein: CASSFLWTSPGELFF

V gene: TRBV18
D gene: TRBD1
J gene: TRBJ1-2
clone size: .
CDR3 DNA: TGTGCCAGCTCACTTGGGACAGTCTATGGCTACACCTTC
CDR3 protein: CASSLGTVYGYTF

V gene: TRBV2
D gene: .
J gene: TRBJ2-3
clone size: once
CDR3 DNA: TGTGCCAGCAGTGAGGCCACAGATACGCAGTATTTT
CDR3 protein: CASSEATDTQYF

V gene: TRBV11-2
D gene: TRBD1
J gene: TRBJ1-3
clone size: .
CDR3 DNA: TGTGCCAGCAGCTCTGACAGGGTATCTGGAAACACCATATATTTT
CDR3 protein: CASSSDRVSGNTIYF

V gene: TRBV18
D gene: .
J gene: TRBJ2-7
clone size: .
CDR3 DNA: TGTGCCAGCTCACCAAGGGGAGACCCTGCTGGGGGGGAGCAGTACTTC
CDR3 protein: CASSPRGDPAGGEQYF

V gene: TRBV7-3
D gene: .
J gene: TRBJ1-1
clone size: .
CDR3 DNA: TGTGCCAGCAGCTTGTTCCCCAGGGACTACACTGAAGCTTTCTTT
CDR3 protein: CASSLFPRDYTEAFF

V gene: TRBV6-5
D gene: .
J gene: TRBJ1-2
clone size: once
CDR3 DNA: TGTGCCACCAGCCAAGGACTATACAACGGAGGCTACACCTTC
CDR3 protein: CATSQGLYNGGYTF

V gene: TRBV19
D gene: TRBD2
J gene: TRBJ2-2
clone size: .
CDR3 DNA: TGTGCCAGTAGTAGGACTAGCGCCACCGGGGAGCTGTTTTTT
CDR3 protein: CASSRTSATGELFF

V gene: TRBV28
D gene: TRBD1
J gene: TRBJ1-5
clone size: .
CDR3 DNA: TGTGCCAGCAGTCTACCGGACAGGGGGCGAAGAAGAGAGCATTTT
CDR3 protein: CASSLPDRGRRREHF

V gene: TRBV19
D gene: TRBD2
J gene: TRBJ2-7
clone size: .
CDR3 DNA: TGTGCCAGTAGTATACGGACTAGCGGCTACGAGCAGTACTTC
CDR3 protein: CASSIRTSGYEQYF

V gene: TRBV7-2
D gene: .
J gene: TRBJ1-2
clone size: .
CDR3 DNA: TGTGCCAGCAGCTTTGGGGGGAGTCCGATCTATGGCTACACCTTC
CDR3 protein: CASSFGGSPIYGYTF

V gene: TRBV2
D gene: .
J gene: TRBJ1-3
clone size: few
CDR3 DNA: TGTGCCCCCGGAGGCGGGGATACCAGAAACACCATATATTTT
CDR3 protein: CAPGGGDTRNTIYF

V gene: TRBV30
D gene: .
J gene: TRBJ2-1
clone size: .
CDR3 DNA: TGTGCCTGGAGTGTGTATCCCGGGACACCGAACAATGAGCAGTTCTTC
CDR3 protein: CAWSVYPGTPNNEQFF

V gene: TRBV11-2
D gene: TRBD2
J gene: TRBJ2-1
clone size: .
CDR3 DNA: TGTGCCAGCAGCCGAACTAGCGGCACTTACAATGAGCAGTTCTTC
CDR3 protein: CASSRTSGTYNEQFF

V gene: TRBV30
D gene: .
J gene: TRBJ1-2
clone size: .
CDR3 DNA: TGTGCCTGGAATGAGGTGCCCTATGGCTACACCTTC
CDR3 protein: CAWNEVPYGYTF

V gene: TRBV6-5
D gene: .
J gene: TRBJ2-1
clone size: once
CDR3 DNA: TGTGCCAGCAGTTACTCGAGACATTATGAGCAGTTCTTC
CDR3 protein: CASSYSRHYEQFF

V gene: TRBV6-6
D gene: TRBD1
J gene: TRBJ2-1
clone size: .
CDR3 DNA: TGTGCCAGCAGTTACGAGGCCGGGACAGGGGGTAATGAGCAGTTCTTC
CDR3 protein: CASSYEAGTGGNEQFF

V gene: TRBV27
D gene: .
J gene: TRBJ2-3
clone size: .
CDR3 DNA: TGTGCCAGCAGTTTGTTGGGGCCAGATACGCAGTATTTT
CDR3 protein: CASSLLGPDTQYF

V gene: TRBV7-3
D gene: .
J gene: TRBJ2-1
clone size: .
CDR3 DNA: TGTGCCAGCAGCATCGACAGCTACAATGAGCAGTTCTTC
CDR3 protein: CASSIDSYNEQFF

V gene: TRBV5-1
D gene: TRBD2
J gene: TRBJ2-5
clone size: .
CDR3 DNA: TGCGCCAGCAAGCGGGGGGGGGATCAAGAGACCCAGTACTTC
CDR3 protein: CASKRGGDQETQYF

V gene: TRBV11-2
D gene: TRBD2
J gene: TRBJ2-3
clone size: .
CDR3 DNA: TGTGCCAGCAGCTCCAGAGCGGGAGAGGTAAATACGCAGTATTTT
CDR3 protein: CASSSRAGEVNTQYF

V gene: TRBV28
D gene: TRBD1
J gene: TRBJ1-5
clone size: .
CDR3 DNA: TGTGCCAGCAGTGACCGGGACAGGGGGCGTTTATTCCAGCCCCAGCATTTT
CDR3 protein: CASSDRDRGRLFQPQHF